These 10 T cell receptor beta chains share one sample of origin, sequenced in a study of cytomegalovirus exposure and HLA in healthy donors. The PCR contained 60 Vbeta and 13 Jbeta primers. Libraries were prepared by immunoSEQ multiplex PCR; TCRdb keeps only in-frame clonotypes and omits some of them. The sample carries 80,000 or so clones, 75% to 80% recorded once. The specimen sequenced was PBMCs. These receptors came from a man aged 40-49 years in good health and CMV-seronegative.

J is TRBJ1-2 and V is TRBV6-6, with TRBD1 matching 9 bases. CDR3 length: 13 residues. Germline values: CDR1 MNHNY, CDR2 SVGAGI (reference sequence). V shed 5 bases and J 8 bases; nucleotides not matched to a gene: 6. In nucleotides, the CDR3 is TGTGCCAGCAGTGACAGGACAGGGGAGGGCTACACCTTC. This gives the protein CASSDRTGEGYTF.

This clone has just a few counts. This same CDR3 is encoded by further DNA sequences in the sample. The chain links TRBV10-3 to TRBJ2-2; D is uncertain. CDR1 and CDR2 (germline): ENHRY, SYGVKD. V dropped 7 bases and J dropped 0 bases, with 6 bases sitting between them. The CDR3 loop spans 13 amino acids. CDR3 sequence: CAITRTNTGELFF. CDR3 DNA sequence: TGTGCCATCACCAGGACGAACACCGGGGAGCTGTTTTTT.

This chain links TRBV10-3 with TRBJ1-2, with D possibly TRBD1 on 6 matching bases. This CDR3 region has 14 residues. The germline V gene has CDR1 ENHRY and CDR2 SYGVKD. The germline V and J ends were trimmed by 6 bases and 3 bases, with 14 bases remaining between them. CDR3 DNA: TGTGCCATCAGCATACAGGGTCGTGACTATGGCTACACCTTC. Residues: CAISIQGRDYGYTF.

This clone has only a few counts. V is TRBV7-2 and J is TRBJ1-3; 8 bases agree with TRBD1. This CDR3 spans 16 amino acids. V lost 5 bases, J lost 2 bases, and 8 bases stayed unmatched. The germline V gene has CDR1 SGHTA and CDR2 FQGNSA. The CDR3 bases are TGTGCCAGCAGCCTTCGATTGACAGGGGCTGGAAACACCATATATTTT. Translating gives CASSLRLTGAGNTIYF.

The CDR3 sequence: CASSQGLANNEQFF. For the CDR3, the DNA is TGTGCCAGCAGCCAAGGACTAGCGAACAATGAGCAGTTCTTC. The chain joins TRBV4-2 to TRBJ2-1; TRBD2 matches 8 bases. This CDR3 contains 14 residues. The germline V gene encodes CDR1 LGHNA and CDR2 YNFKEQ. The ends lost 1 base at V and 5 bases at J; junction bases unmatched: 1.

This rearrangement joins TRBV28 to TRBJ1-2, with D uncertain. V lost 8 bases and J lost 5, with 21 bases in between. Germline V gene data show CDR1 as MDHEN and CDR2 as SYDVKM. The CDR3 extends over 15 amino acids. This CDR3 is CASSPSRTRRYGYTF. CDR3 nucleotide sequence: TGTGCCAGCTCACCCTCTAGGACCCGGAGGTATGGCTACACCTTC.

The chain couples TRBV4-3 to TRBJ2-3, with D possibly being TRBD1 (5 bases). Germline values: CDR1 LGHNA, CDR2 YSLEER. The V end was cut by 3 bases, the J end by 2 bases, with 21 bases between. The CDR3 length is 18 residues. The DNA for the CDR3 is TGCGCCAGCAGCCACGAGACAGTTAATAGTGGGTACACAGATACGCAGTATTTT. Translating it yields CASSHETVNSGYTDTQYF.

V and J are TRBV10-3 and TRBJ1-4; no firm D call. Trimming took off 7 bases at V and 1 base at J, with 7 bases between the two ends. Germline CDR1 reads ENHRY; CDR2 reads SYGVKD. CDR3 length: 13 amino acids. CDR3 sequence: CAIKAGTNEKLFF. In DNA, the CDR3 is TGTGCCATCAAAGCCGGAACTAATGAAAAACTGTTTTTT.

V usage is TRBV30 and J usage is TRBJ1-5, with TRBD1 as a possible D gene (5 bases). The CDR3 loop spans 14 amino acids. CDR1 is GTSNPN, CDR2 SVGIG, per germline (reference sequence). Trimming cost V 1 base and J 4 bases, with 11 bases left between them. The CDR3 loop is CAWSGGEDNQPQHF. DNA for the CDR3: TGTGCCTGGAGTGGAGGGGAGGATAATCAGCCCCAGCATTTT.

The V call is TRBV15, the J call TRBJ1-2, with 9 bases lining up with TRBD1. Germline CDR1 reads LNHNV; CDR2 reads YYDKDF (reference sequence). The CDR3 has 14 amino acids. V was clipped by 3 bases and J by 8 bases; unmatched bases: 7. The chain's CDR3 is CATSSKQGAPGYTF. The DNA of the CDR3 is TGTGCCACCAGCAGTAAACAGGGGGCGCCCGGCTACACCTTC.